This record looks at one T cell receptor beta chain sequence and its context. Its specificity is not known. The entry originates in a study of shared clonotypes between healthy human individuals. General study findings and limits: The study found lower generation probabilities in non-shared clonotypes than in those shared by all four donors.

V was cut by 7 bases and J by 4 bases, with 14 bases left in between. The CDR3 has 13 residues. Germline CDR1 is MDHEN and CDR2 is SYDVKM. Naive CD8 isolation took CD45RO-negative cells positively selected for CCR7 and excluded terminally differentiated effector memory CD45RA+ cells. TCRdb's copy holds only in-frame clones and misses some; the assay was immunoSEQ multiplex PCR. This sample yields about 2.1 million clones, of which 93% are seen a single time; under 2% belongs to the top ten. The sequenced sample was naive CD8+ T cells from PBMCs. This receptor was taken from a man aged 18 to 30 in good health. Some clones in this sample may be carry-over from other donors' samples. The rearrangement links TRBV28 to TRBJ2-7; D may be TRBD2 (5 bases). As DNA, the CDR3 is TGTGCCAGCAAAGACCTAAGAGGGTACGAGCAGTACTTC. It is translated as CASKDLRGYEQYF.